This record concerns one TCR beta chain sequence. The CDR3 spans 14 residues. The V end was cut by 6 bases, the J end by 0 bases, with 9 bases between. CDR1 WSHSY and CDR2 SAAADI come from the germline V gene. The data belong to a study of blood T cell repertoires in COVID-19. Study context: Samples taken during acute and convalescent COVID-19 were collected in the United States, Italy and Spain. Sample material is recorded as cDNA or gDNA derived from T cells, B-cell-depleted T cells, or PBMCs.

In the original analysis: It was from reference gene primer amplification that nucleated cell counts were estimated. Generated by immunoSEQ multiplex PCR, the TCRdb table keeps only in-frame clones and is missing some. For V, J and clone size, that table is used; D and trimming come from the DNA. The data show around 150,000 clones, approximately 88% seen once. The TCR was taken from a man aged 55 to 70 with acute or convalescent COVID-19. The rearrangement joins TRBV10-2 to TRBJ2-1; TRBD2 might be the D (5 bases). The specimen was peripheral blood. CDR3 protein: CASRRGSSYNEQFF. In DNA, the CDR3 is TGCGCCAGCAGGAGAGGGAGCTCCTACAATGAGCAGTTCTTC.